Listed below are T cell receptor beta chains from one sample, sequenced in a study of cytomegalovirus exposure and HLA in healthy donors. Sequenced by immunoSEQ multiplex PCR; TCRdb stores in-frame clones only, minus some. Of 50,000 or so clones listed, around 52% are singletons. The sequenced material came from PBMCs. These receptors came from a human donor in good health. Each CDR3 is given with its conserved first and last residue. A D gene is named only where the DNA matches it firmly. Clone size, where shown, is once, few, many, or a class for clones that have expanded.

j_call: TRBJ1-2
d_call: .
clone_size: .
v_call: TRBV7-9
cdr3_aa: CASSFVTSPTEFYYGYTF
cdr3_nt: TGTGCCAGCAGCTTCGTGACCTCCCCTACAGAGTTCTACTATGGCTACACCTTC

j_call: TRBJ2-5
d_call: TRBD2
clone_size: .
v_call: TRBV4-3
cdr3_aa: CASSRGGLAGVGETQYF
cdr3_nt: TGCGCCAGTAGCCGGGGGGGGCTAGCGGGGGTGGGAGAGACCCAGTACTTC

j_call: TRBJ1-1
d_call: .
clone_size: .
v_call: TRBV10-1
cdr3_aa: CASSGGVIGEAFF
cdr3_nt: TGCGCCAGCAGTGGGGGAGTGATTGGTGAAGCTTTCTTT

j_call: TRBJ2-5
d_call: .
clone_size: few
v_call: TRBV6-5
cdr3_aa: CASSPGSRAQETQYF
cdr3_nt: TGTGCCAGCAGTCCGGGATCTCGAGCCCAAGAGACCCAGTACTTC

j_call: TRBJ1-2
d_call: TRBD1
clone_size: .
v_call: TRBV30
cdr3_aa: CAWSAIQGALFGYTF
cdr3_nt: TGTGCCTGGAGTGCTATACAGGGGGCCCTTTTTGGCTACACCTTC

j_call: TRBJ2-5
d_call: .
clone_size: .
v_call: TRBV11-2
cdr3_aa: CASSLRTSRETQYF
cdr3_nt: TGTGCCAGCAGCTTGAGAACTAGCAGGGAGACCCAGTACTTC

j_call: TRBJ1-6
d_call: .
clone_size: .
v_call: TRBV6-5
cdr3_aa: CASSSGVLFNSPLHF
cdr3_nt: TGTGCCAGCAGTTCCGGGGTCCTTTTTAATTCACCCCTCCACTTT

j_call: TRBJ1-5
d_call: TRBD1
clone_size: .
v_call: TRBV2
cdr3_aa: CASKGQGLGYQPQHF
cdr3_nt: TGTGCCAGCAAGGGACAGGGGTTGGGGTATCAGCCCCAGCATTTT

j_call: TRBJ2-1
d_call: .
clone_size: .
v_call: TRBV5-4
cdr3_aa: CASTEGWGAYNEQFF
cdr3_nt: TGTGCCAGCACCGAAGGCTGGGGGGCCTACAATGAGCAGTTCTTC

j_call: TRBJ2-7
d_call: .
clone_size: .
v_call: TRBV18
cdr3_aa: CASSPPGWGTYEQYF
cdr3_nt: TGTGCCAGCTCACCCCCAGGGTGGGGTACCTACGAGCAGTACTTC

j_call: TRBJ2-5
d_call: .
clone_size: .
v_call: TRBV29-1
cdr3_aa: CSVGQSQETQYF
cdr3_nt: TGCAGCGTTGGACAGTCTCAAGAGACCCAGTACTTC

j_call: TRBJ2-7
d_call: TRBD2
clone_size: few
v_call: TRBV2
cdr3_aa: CASKIAGGLYEQYF
cdr3_nt: TGTGCCAGCAAAATAGCGGGGGGACTGTACGAGCAGTACTTC

j_call: TRBJ2-3
d_call: .
clone_size: .
v_call: TRBV5-1
cdr3_aa: CVQCSWGGGTDTQYF
cdr3_nt: TGCGTCCAATGTTCTTGGGGCGGGGGCACAGATACGCAGTATTTT

j_call: TRBJ2-2
d_call: .
clone_size: .
v_call: TRBV4-1
cdr3_aa: CASSHPGRVAGELFF
cdr3_nt: TGCGCCAGCAGCCACCCGGGCAGGGTCGCCGGGGAGCTGTTTTTT

j_call: TRBJ1-2
d_call: .
clone_size: .
v_call: TRBV7-6
cdr3_aa: CASGQTSNYGYTF
cdr3_nt: TGTGCCAGCGGGCAGACCTCTAACTATGGCTACACCTTC

j_call: TRBJ2-3
d_call: TRBD2
clone_size: .
v_call: TRBV7-2
cdr3_aa: CASSLVGLAGNTDTQYF
cdr3_nt: TGTGCCAGCAGCTTAGTAGGCCTAGCGGGAAACACAGATACGCAGTATTTT

j_call: TRBJ1-2
d_call: .
clone_size: few
v_call: TRBV6-1
cdr3_aa: CASSVPGGNGYTF
cdr3_nt: TGTGCCAGCAGTGTCCCGGGGGGCAATGGCTACACCTTC

j_call: TRBJ2-7
d_call: .
clone_size: .
v_call: TRBV27
cdr3_aa: CASSLSQRNEQYF
cdr3_nt: TGTGCCAGCAGTTTATCCCAGAGGAACGAGCAGTACTTC

j_call: TRBJ2-7
d_call: TRBD1
clone_size: few
v_call: TRBV27
cdr3_aa: CASSPWSGGYEQYF
cdr3_nt: TGTGCCAGCAGTCCCTGGTCAGGGGGCTACGAGCAGTACTTC

j_call: TRBJ2-7
d_call: .
clone_size: .
v_call: TRBV6-5
cdr3_aa: CASSRDAWGSYEQYF
cdr3_nt: TGTGCCAGCAGCCGGGATGCTTGGGGCTCCTACGAGCAGTACTTC

j_call: TRBJ2-5
d_call: TRBD1
clone_size: .
v_call: TRBV5-1
cdr3_aa: CASSTTGVVQETQYF
cdr3_nt: TGCGCCAGCAGTACTACAGGGGTGGTCCAAGAGACCCAGTACTTC

j_call: TRBJ2-3
d_call: TRBD1
clone_size: .
v_call: TRBV7-3
cdr3_aa: CASSRGQGVTDTQYF
cdr3_nt: TGTGCCAGCAGCCGTGGACAGGGGGTCACAGATACGCAGTATTTT

j_call: TRBJ1-1
d_call: .
clone_size: .
v_call: TRBV7-3
cdr3_aa: CASSSDRLNTEAFF
cdr3_nt: TGTGCCAGCAGCTCGGACAGATTGAACACTGAAGCTTTCTTT

j_call: TRBJ2-7
d_call: .
clone_size: few
v_call: TRBV10-1
cdr3_aa: CASSESRAGYYEQYF
cdr3_nt: TGCGCCAGCAGTGAGTCAAGGGCGGGATACTACGAGCAGTACTTC

j_call: TRBJ1-1
d_call: .
clone_size: once
v_call: TRBV7-9
cdr3_aa: CASSPSQGSNTEAFF
cdr3_nt: TGTGCCAGCAGCCCTAGTCAGGGATCGAACACTGAAGCTTTCTTT

j_call: TRBJ2-7
d_call: TRBD1
clone_size: .
v_call: TRBV2
cdr3_aa: CASRGDRGREQYF
cdr3_nt: TGTGCCAGCAGGGGAGACAGGGGGCGCGAGCAGTACTTC

j_call: TRBJ2-1
d_call: .
clone_size: .
v_call: TRBV18
cdr3_aa: CASSPDGQTNEQFF
cdr3_nt: TGTGCCAGCTCACCGGATGGGCAGACCAATGAGCAGTTCTTC

j_call: TRBJ1-2
d_call: .
clone_size: .
v_call: TRBV19
cdr3_aa: CASGGINSNYGYTF
cdr3_nt: TGTGCCAGTGGAGGGATCAATTCTAACTATGGCTACACCTTC

j_call: TRBJ2-3
d_call: TRBD1
clone_size: .
v_call: TRBV7-3
cdr3_aa: CATSPGQSTDTQYF
cdr3_nt: TGTGCCACTTCCCCGGGACAGAGCACAGATACGCAGTATTTT

j_call: TRBJ2-5
d_call: .
clone_size: .
v_call: TRBV2
cdr3_aa: CASSPDSQETQYF
cdr3_nt: TGTGCCAGCAGCCCCGACAGTCAAGAGACCCAGTACTTC

j_call: TRBJ2-7
d_call: TRBD2
clone_size: .
v_call: TRBV18
cdr3_aa: CASSPSYGGGAYEQYF
cdr3_nt: TGTGCCAGCTCACCAAGCTACGGCGGGGGGGCCTACGAGCAGTACTTC

j_call: TRBJ2-5
d_call: .
clone_size: once
v_call: TRBV5-1
cdr3_aa: CASSLDRLETQYF
cdr3_nt: TGCGCCAGCAGCTTGGACAGGTTAGAGACCCAGTACTTC

j_call: TRBJ2-7
d_call: TRBD1
clone_size: .
v_call: TRBV5-6
cdr3_aa: CASSQKLGDRVISEQYF
cdr3_nt: TGTGCCAGCAGCCAGAAATTAGGGGACAGGGTGATTAGCGAGCAGTACTTC

j_call: TRBJ2-7
d_call: .
clone_size: .
v_call: TRBV30
cdr3_aa: CAWCRDIARREQYF
cdr3_nt: TGTGCCTGGTGCAGGGACATCGCGCGGCGCGAGCAGTACTTC

j_call: TRBJ1-2
d_call: .
clone_size: few
v_call: TRBV4-1
cdr3_aa: CASSQEAGRNYGYTF
cdr3_nt: TGCGCCAGCAGCCAAGAGGCAGGGCGCAACTATGGCTACACCTTC

j_call: TRBJ2-7
d_call: TRBD1
clone_size: .
v_call: TRBV2
cdr3_aa: CASSVGTGNEQYF
cdr3_nt: TGTGCCAGCAGCGTCGGGACAGGGAACGAGCAGTACTTC

j_call: TRBJ2-6
d_call: .
clone_size: .
v_call: TRBV19
cdr3_aa: CASSIRGGSGANVLTF
cdr3_nt: TGTGCCAGTAGTATACGAGGTGGTTCGGGGGCCAACGTCCTGACTTTC

j_call: TRBJ2-1
d_call: .
clone_size: few
v_call: TRBV19
cdr3_aa: CASSLTDRQFF
cdr3_nt: TGTGCCAGTAGTTTGACGGACAGACAGTTCTTC

j_call: TRBJ2-2
d_call: TRBD1
clone_size: .
v_call: TRBV6-5
cdr3_aa: CASGRQGDTGELFF
cdr3_nt: TGTGCCAGCGGAAGACAGGGGGACACCGGGGAGCTGTTTTTT

j_call: TRBJ2-6
d_call: .
clone_size: .
v_call: TRBV19
cdr3_aa: CASRIFPGVSSGANVLTF
cdr3_nt: TGTGCCAGTAGGATATTCCCGGGGGTCTCATCTGGGGCCAACGTCCTGACTTTC

j_call: TRBJ2-1
d_call: TRBD2
clone_size: .
v_call: TRBV5-6
cdr3_aa: CASSRTSGQGGEQFF
cdr3_nt: TGTGCCAGCAGCCGTACTAGCGGCCAGGGTGGTGAGCAGTTCTTC